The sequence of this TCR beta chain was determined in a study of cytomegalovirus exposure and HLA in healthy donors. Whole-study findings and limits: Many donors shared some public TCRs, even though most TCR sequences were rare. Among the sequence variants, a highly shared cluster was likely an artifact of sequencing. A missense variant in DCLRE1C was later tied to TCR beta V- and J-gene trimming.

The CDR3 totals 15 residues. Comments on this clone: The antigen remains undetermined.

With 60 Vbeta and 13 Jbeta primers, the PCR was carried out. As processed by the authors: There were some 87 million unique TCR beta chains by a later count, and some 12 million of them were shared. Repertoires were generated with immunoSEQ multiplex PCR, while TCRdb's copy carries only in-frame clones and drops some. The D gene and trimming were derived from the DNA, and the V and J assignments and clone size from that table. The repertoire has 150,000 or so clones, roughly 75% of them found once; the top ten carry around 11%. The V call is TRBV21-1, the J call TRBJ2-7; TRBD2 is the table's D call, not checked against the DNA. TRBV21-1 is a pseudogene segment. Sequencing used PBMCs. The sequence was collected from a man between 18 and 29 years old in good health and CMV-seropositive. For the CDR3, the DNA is TGTGCCAGCAGCAATGGAGGGACGGGCTCCTACGAGCAGTACTTC. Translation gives CASSNGGTGSYEQYF.